This passage covers 30 T cell receptor beta chains from one sample sequenced in a study of breast tumors, draining lymph nodes, adjacent tissues. TCRdb recomputed calls from the multiplex PCR reads with MiXCR, one row per CDR3 protein. The table lists over 200,000 distinct CDR3 sequences, 34% of them singletons. Axillary draining lymph nodes of breast cancer patients supplied the node samples. Specimen: axillary lymph node tissue. Receptor source: a female donor with breast cancer. Some clones in this sample may be carry-over from other donors' samples.

At least ten counts were recorded for this clonotype. The J gene is TRBJ2-1, the V gene TRBV7-3; tentative D call: TRBD1 (5 bases). This CDR3 contains 14 residues. V lost 1 base and J lost 8, with 12 bases in between. Germline CDR1 SGHTA, CDR2 FQGTGA. The CDR3 protein is CASSLKGWRDEQFF. The CDR3, as DNA: TGTGCCAGCAGCTTAAAGGGGTGGCGCGATGAGCAGTTCTTC.

This clonotype has only a few counts. The chain carries TRBV27 and TRBJ2-7; 13 bases map to TRBD2. J was trimmed by 7 bases and V by 3 bases; bases with no gene match: 12. This CDR3 region has 17 residues. Germline CDR1 reads MNHEY; CDR2 reads SMNVEV (reference sequence). CDR3 sequence (DNA): TGTGCCAGCAGTTTCATGGGACTAGCGGGGCCACGGGAGGAGCAGTACTTC. As protein: CASSFMGLAGPREEQYF.

This sequence joins TRBV28 and TRBJ2-7, with 14 positions matching TRBD2. CDR1 is MDHEN and CDR2 is SYDVKM in the germline V gene. The CDR3 consists of 15 residues. With V trimmed by 8 bases and J by 3 bases, 6 bases remained unmatched. CDR3 residues: CASGGTSGSNYEQYF. In DNA form, the CDR3 reads TGTGCCAGCGGGGGGACTAGCGGGAGTAACTACGAGCAGTACTTC. The full variable domain, its missing parts supplied by reference TRBV28 and TRBJ2-7, is DVKVTQSSRYLVKRTGEKVFLECVQDMDHENMFWYRQDPGLGLRLIYFSYDVKMKEKGDIPEGYSVSREKKERFSLILESASTNQTSMYLCASGGTSGSNYEQYFGPGTRLTVT.

Only a few counts were recorded for this clonotype. The rearrangement uses TRBV28 and TRBJ1-2; 7 bases are a match to TRBD1. With 2 bases clipped from V and 7 bases from J, the junction kept 7 bases outside the gene matches. Germline CDR1 and CDR2: MDHEN and SYDVKM. This CDR3 has 14 residues. CDR3 sequence: CASSLRGLGIGYTF. The CDR3 region has the DNA TGTGCCAGCAGTTTAAGGGGGCTCGGGATTGGCTACACCTTC.

A note on this clonotype: A read error may produce the germline difference seen at one junction end. The J gene is TRBJ1-4, the V gene TRBV12-3 or TRBV12-4; TRBD1 agrees at 8 bases. This CDR3 is 16 amino acids long. CDR3 nucleotides: TGTGCCGGCAGTCCGGGGACAGGTGGGGTGAGTGAAAAACTGTTTTTT. Translating gives CAGSPGTGGVSEKLFF.

Details on this clonotype: This may arise from a read error, as a much more abundant clone is one base away. The CDR3 carries no conserved terminal phenylalanine or tryptophan, so it likely arises from a read error. The chain employs TRBV19 and TRBJ2-1, with a tentative D call TRBD2 (6 bases). The CDR3 spans 16 residues. V lost 7 bases and J 3 bases, leaving 19 bases between the germline ends. From germline, CDR1 is LNHDA and CDR2 SQIVND (reference sequence). CDR3 nucleotides: TGTGCCAGTACCGATGACCCTACCGGGAGCTACAATGAGCAGTTCTCC. This translates into CASTDDPTGSYNEQFS.

This clonotype was recorded many times. This rearrangement joins TRBV7-2 to TRBJ2-3; a weak D match, TRBD1 (6 bases). In germline, CDR1 is SGHTA, CDR2 FQGNSA. CDR3 length: 14 amino acids. Trimming stripped 5 bases from V and 4 bases from J, with 13 bases between. CDR3 in DNA: TGTGCCAGCAGCCCCCAGGGGCCCCCAGATACGCAGTATTTT. Amino acid sequence: CASSPQGPPDTQYF.

V usage is TRBV19 and J usage is TRBJ2-4, with TRBD2 identical over 8 bases. The trim removed 4 bases at V and 1 base at J, leaving 3 bases unmatched. CDR1 is LNHDA and CDR2 is SQIVND in the germline V gene (reference sequence). This CDR3 contains 15 residues. The CDR3 bases are TGTGCCAGTAGTACCCGGGAGGGGGCCAAAAACATTCAGTACTTC. Translating it yields CASSTREGAKNIQYF.

At least ten counts were recorded for this clonotype. This chain joins TRBV16 and TRBJ2-2; no definite D call. Germline-derived CDR1 and CDR2 are KGHSY and FQNENV. The CDR3 consists of 14 residues. The V gene lost 0 bases and the J gene lost 7 bases, with 9 bases spanning the gap. CDR3 loop: CASSQSASYGELFF. The CDR3 DNA sequence: TGTGCCAGCAGCCAATCAGCCAGTTACGGGGAGCTGTTTTTT.

This clonotype was counted at least ten times. The chain joins TRBV2 to TRBJ1-4, with D possibly being TRBD1 (5 bases). The CDR3 is made up of 13 amino acids. Trimming shortened V by 10 bases and J by 6 bases, and 15 bases separated the two germline ends. Germline V lookup: CDR1 SNHLY, CDR2 FYNNEI. Here the CDR3 DNA reads TGTGCCACCGGGGAGGGGAGGCATGAAAAACTGTTTTTT. Encoded protein: CATGEGRHEKLFF. The complete variable domain, with remaining parts taken from reference TRBV2 and TRBJ1-4, reads EPEVTQTPSHQVTQMGQEVILRCVPISNHLYFYWYRQILGQKVEFLVSFYNNEISEKSEIFDDQFSVERPDGSNFTLKIRSTKLEDSAMYFCATGEGRHEKLFFGSGTQLSVL.

This clonotype was seen many times. The rearrangement joins TRBV20-1 to TRBJ1-6; D might be TRBD1 (5 bases). V shed 1 base and J shed 2 bases, with 9 bases lying between them. The length of the CDR3 is 15 residues. Germline V lookup: CDR1 DFQATT, CDR2 SNEGSKA (reference sequence). For the CDR3, the DNA is TGCAGTGCTAGAGCAAGGACAACCTATAATTCACCCCTCCACTTT. Its protein product is CSARARTTYNSPLHF.

Comments on this clonotype: As the CDR3 is not closed by the conserved phenylalanine or tryptophan, this likely results from a read error. The CDR3: CSASEGFRNQPQHG. In DNA form, the CDR3 reads TGCAGTGCTAGTGAGGGGTTCCGCAATCAGCCCCAGCATGGT. The V gene is TRBV20-1, the J gene TRBJ1-5; perhaps TRBD1 as D (5 bases). This CDR3 has 14 amino acids. The V and J ends lost 3 bases and 2 bases respectively, with 11 bases between them. Germline V gene sequence: CDR1 DFQATT, CDR2 SNEGSKA (reference sequence).

This clonotype came up many times. The chain links TRBV15 to TRBJ1-5; a possible D gene is TRBD1 (6 bases). From germline, CDR1 is LNHNV and CDR2 YYDKDF (reference sequence). V dropped 4 bases and J dropped 4 bases, with 14 bases sitting between them. CDR3 length: 15 amino acids. In nucleotides, the CDR3 is TGTGCCACCAGCAAGGCTAGGACAGCTAATCAGCCCCAGCATTTT. Translating it yields CATSKARTANQPQHF.

This clonotype was found many times. This chain joins TRBV4-1 and TRBJ1-5, with D maybe TRBD1 (6 bases). Germline CDR1 reads MGHRA; CDR2 reads YSYEKL. CDR3 size: 16 residues. The V and J ends lost 0 bases and 5 bases respectively, with 14 bases between them. The CDR3 region is CASSQEDSSNYQPQHF. CDR3 nucleotides: TGCGCCAGCAGCCAAGAGGACAGTTCCAACTATCAGCCCCAGCATTTT.

The V gene is TRBV5-1, the J gene TRBJ2-2; D might be TRBD1 or TRBD2, each matching 5 bases. V gave up 1 base and J gave up 7 bases, with 17 bases separating them. CDR3 length: 16 residues. Germline CDR1 and CDR2: SGHRS and YFSETQ. The CDR3 protein is CASSLIVRGADGELFF. The CDR3 region has the DNA TGCGCCAGCAGCTTGATAGTTCGGGGCGCTGACGGGGAGCTGTTTTTT. The entire variable domain, with the rest obtained from reference TRBV5-1 and TRBJ2-2, is as follows: KAGVTQTPRYLIKTRGQQVTLSCSPISGHRSVSWYQQTPGQGLQFLFEYFSETQRNKGNFPGRFSGRQFSNSRSEMNVSTLELGDSALYLCASSLIVRGADGELFFGEGSRLTVL.

Note on this clonotype: This may be a read error, as it is one base from a much larger clone. The chain is built from TRBV6-5 and TRBJ1-2, with a possible D match to TRBD1 (6 bases). Germline V lookup: CDR1 MNHEY, CDR2 SVGAGI. This CDR3 is 15 amino acids long. The CDR3 spells CASSYWGPTNYGYIF. DNA for the CDR3: TGTGCCAGCAGTTACTGGGGGCCCACTAACTATGGCTACATCTTC.

This clonotype came up many times. The chain joins TRBV5-6 to TRBJ1-2; the D gene is possibly TRBD1 (5 bases). The germline V gene has CDR1 SGHDT and CDR2 YYEEEE. The CDR3 loop spans 16 amino acids. The V gene lost 0 bases and the J gene lost 0 bases, with 12 bases spanning the gap. CDR3 sequence reads: CASSLGPRGSNYGYTF. Written as DNA, the CDR3 is TGTGCCAGCAGCTTGGGGCCACGGGGGTCTAACTATGGCTACACCTTC.

This clonotype was seen more than once but under ten times. A read error may account for a junction end that differs from germline. The rearrangement links TRBV11-2 to TRBJ2-3, with 7 bases matching TRBD2. The CDR3 loop spans 17 amino acids. In germline, CDR1 is SGHAT, CDR2 FQNNGV. The CDR3 region is CASSLNRPAGPTNTQYF. In DNA, the CDR3 is TGTGCCAGCAGCTTAAATCGTCCAGCGGGGCCCACAAATACGCAGTATTTT.

This clonotype was seen many times. This chain uses TRBV7-9 with TRBJ1-5; D is unresolved. This CDR3 region has 13 residues. The germline gives CDR1 SEHNR, CDR2 FQNEAQ (reference sequence). Trimming removed 5 bases from V and 5 bases from J, with 10 bases in between. The CDR3 nucleotides are TGTGCCAGCAGCCATAGCAGCGATCAGCCCCAGCATTTT. Amino acid sequence: CASSHSSDQPQHF.

This clonotype was recorded many times. The V and J genes are TRBV10-3 and TRBJ1-2; no firm D call. The ends were cut back, 10 bases at V and 3 bases at J, with 21 bases in the middle. The CDR3 sequence is 15 residues long. Germline V gene sequence: CDR1 ENHRY, CDR2 SYGVKD. This CDR3 reads CASRTPRVLYYGYTF. CDR3 coding DNA: TGTGCCAGCAGGACTCCAAGAGTCCTCTACTATGGCTACACCTTC.

This clonotype was seen at least ten times. The rearrangement links TRBV5-1 to TRBJ2-2; 9 positions agree with TRBD2. CDR3 length equals 15 residues. V lost 2 bases to trimming and J lost 4 bases; unmatched junction nucleotides: 3. Germline CDR1 SGHRS, CDR2 YFSETQ. The CDR3: CASSFTTSGTGELFF. For the CDR3, the DNA is TGCGCCAGCAGCTTCACGACTAGCGGCACCGGGGAGCTGTTTTTT.

This clonotype was recorded a few times. V is TRBV2 and J is TRBJ1-5, with TRBD1 identical over 7 bases. The CDR3 runs to 18 residues. Germline loops: CDR1 SNHLY, CDR2 FYNNEI. J lost 4 bases, V lost 1 base, and 13 bases had no gene match. The CDR3 DNA is TGTGCCAGCAGTGAAGTGCGGGAGACAGGGAATATTAATCAGCCCCAGCATTTT. Translating it yields CASSEVRETGNINQPQHF.

This chain links TRBV15 with TRBJ1-6; TRBD1 matches at 10 bases. Germline trimming cut 3 bases from V and 9 bases from J; bases unmatched to any gene: 8. CDR1 and CDR2 (germline): LNHNV, YYDKDF (reference sequence). The CDR3 is made up of 16 amino acids. CDR3 in DNA: TGTGCCACCAGCAGTGGCGGGGACAGGGGTGGTTCACCCCTCCACTTT. Translating gives CATSSGGDRGGSPLHF.

Many counts were recorded for this clonotype. The chain links TRBV6-4 to TRBJ2-2, with D uncertain. Trimming removed 2 bases from V and 5 bases from J, with 12 bases in between. Per the germline V gene, CDR1 is MRHNA and CDR2 is SNTAGT. The length of the CDR3 is 15 residues. CDR3 sequence (DNA): TGTGCCAGCAGTGACAAAGGGATGGGGACCGGGGAGCTGTTTTTT. Encoded protein: CASSDKGMGTGELFF.

In this sample, this clonotype turned up many times. The rearrangement uses TRBV15 and TRBJ2-7, with a weak D call TRBD2 (6 bases). This CDR3 spans 15 amino acids. The germline CDR1 and CDR2 sequences are LNHNV and YYDKDF (reference sequence). V shed 0 bases and J shed 7 bases, with 16 bases lying between them. This CDR3 is CATSRDTDYKTEQYF. In DNA form, the CDR3 reads TGTGCCACCAGCAGAGATACGGACTATAAAACTGAGCAGTACTTC.

Only a few counts were recorded for this clonotype. The chain employs TRBV6-1 and TRBJ1-4; unclear D gene. Between the trimmed V and J ends, which lost 4 bases and 4 bases, there was a span of 13 bases. The CDR3 is 15 amino acids. CDR1 and CDR2 (germline): MNHNS, SASEGT. CDR3 sequence reads: CASSVGRNLNEKLFF. DNA for the CDR3: TGTGCCAGCAGTGTTGGGCGAAACCTTAATGAAAAACTGTTTTTT.

Only a few counts were recorded for this clonotype. It may be a read error: a sequence one base away is much more abundant. The J gene is TRBJ1-6, the V gene TRBV29-1, with a weak D call TRBD1 (6 bases). This CDR3 is built from 13 residues. Germline V gene data show CDR1 as SQVTM and CDR2 as ANQGSEA. The CDR3 DNA reads as TGCAGCGCCCGGACAGATTATAATTCACCCTTCCACTTT. Protein product: CSARTDYNSPFHF. Together with reference TRBV29-1 and TRBJ1-6, the CDR3 gives the full variable domain: SAVISQKPSRDICQRGTSLTIQCQVDSQVTMMFWYRQQPGQSLTLIATANQGSEATYESGFVIDKFPISRPNLTFSTLTVSNMSPEDSSIYLCSARTDYNSPFHFGNGTRLTVT.

This clonotype was counted many times. The genes are TRBV2 and TRBJ2-1; 9 nucleotides line up with TRBD2. Germline V gene data show CDR1 as SNHLY and CDR2 as FYNNEI. This CDR3 contains 15 residues. V shed 6 bases and J 7 bases; nucleotides not matched to a gene: 10. CDR3 loop: CASRRALAGMNEQFF. The CDR3 DNA sequence: TGTGCCAGCAGAAGAGCGCTAGCGGGGATGAATGAGCAGTTCTTC.

With respect to this clonotype: This could be a read error, since a much larger clone is one nucleotide away. The chain joins TRBV10-2 to TRBJ2-2; 9 nucleotides match TRBD2. The CDR3 length is 16 residues. Germline V CDR1 and CDR2: WSHSY, SAAADI. CDR3 amino acids: CASTRLAVSNTGELLF. The DNA for the CDR3 is TGCGCCAGCACTAGACTAGCGGTGTCGAACACCGGGGAGCTGCTTTTT.

At least ten counts were recorded for this clonotype. The rearrangement joins TRBV7-6 to TRBJ2-1, with 8 bases matching TRBD1. The trim removed 2 bases at V and 4 bases at J, leaving 10 bases unmatched. Germline CDR1 is SGHVS and CDR2 is FNYEAQ. The CDR3 is 17 amino acids. As DNA, the CDR3 is TGTGCCAGCAGCTTAAGGAGACAGGGGACAAATTACAATGAGCAGTTCTTC. It encodes CASSLRRQGTNYNEQFF.